This T cell receptor (beta chain) was identified during a study of Graves' ophthalmopathy and Graves' hyperthyroidism. This clonotype occurred many times. The CDR3 runs to 16 residues. Trimming took 4 bases from V and 4 from J, leaving 19 bases between them. Looked up from germline, CDR1 is SGHTA and CDR2 is FQGNSA. The sequenced template was RNA, covering the TCR beta CDR3 region. Second-round multiplex PCR came after first-round RT-PCR with HTBI primers. TCRdb reprocessed the multiplex PCR reads with MiXCR, giving one entry per CDR3 protein. This table holds some 750,000 distinct CDR3 sequences, roughly 40% found once.

The source is an adult man with Graves' ophthalmopathy. This chain connects TRBV7-2 to TRBJ2-5; D may match TRBD1 or TRBD2 (6 bases each). Sequences were obtained from peripheral blood. CDR3 residues: CASSSPTRGGSETQYF. The DNA of the CDR3 is TGTGCCAGCAGCTCACCTACCAGGGGAGGTTCAGAGACCCAGTACTTC.